The subject of this entry is one T cell receptor (beta chain). Its antigen is undetermined. Profiled with immunoSEQ multiplex PCR; TCRdb holds only in-frame clones, not every one. This sample has over 150,000 clones, with around nine tenths found just once. The source of the sample is a study of T cell responses to AZD1222 COVID-19 vaccine. Study-level results: Mostly white British, mostly female donors; authors suggested clonal diversity may be underestimated. Distributed over spike, vaccine-associated CD4 TCRs predominated at 160-218 and 743-854. Sampling that yielded the repertoires occurred only after the peak T cell response.

V was clipped by 5 bases and J by 4 bases; unmatched bases: 7. The CDR3 has 14 amino acids. Germline V CDR1 and CDR2: SGHTA, FQGNSA. This clonotype was obtained from an adult who received the AZD1222 COVID-19 vaccine. The material was peripheral blood, obtained 28 days after the second AZD1222 dose. The rearrangement uses TRBV7-2 and TRBJ1-2, with 7 bases that match TRBD1. CDR3 sequence: CASSPSGGGYGYTF. In DNA form, the CDR3 reads TGTGCCAGCAGCCCATCAGGGGGAGGCTATGGCTACACCTTC.